What follows describes a single TCR beta chain. The antigen remains unidentified. The CDR3 extends over 15 amino acids. Germline loops: CDR1 LNHDA, CDR2 SQIVND (reference sequence). V dropped 2 bases and J dropped 3 bases, with 13 bases sitting between them. This PCR relied on a set of 60 Vbeta primers and 13 Jbeta primers. Data came from immunoSEQ multiplex PCR; TCRdb stores just in-frame clones and leaves some out. The sample has some 150,000 clones, around 72% seen once; the top ten hold 4.2%. This record comes from a study of cytomegalovirus exposure and HLA in healthy donors. General study findings and limits: Previously analyzed data showed that most TCR beta V segments were productive at a frequency of about 90% or about 30%.

J is TRBJ1-1 and V is TRBV19; TRBD1 is a possible D gene (5 bases). The clonotype was recovered from a man aged 50 to 60 in good health and CMV-seropositive. The sample comprised PBMCs. In nucleotides, the CDR3 is TGTGCCAGTAGTATATCCTCGGCGGGGGACACTGAAGCTTTCTTT. It specifies CASSISSAGDTEAFF.